This T cell receptor beta chain appears in the sequencing data of a study of T-cell memory formation after mild COVID-19. Study context: The two donors had largely donor-specific TCR clusters.

The CDR3 covers 18 residues. The germline gives CDR1 DFQATT, CDR2 SNEGSKA (reference sequence). V dropped 1 base and J dropped 3; count of bases not matched to a gene: 17. Via MiXCR, TCRdb re-called the 5' RACE reads, giving one row per CDR3 protein. The sample lists around 530,000 distinct CDR3 sequences; about 22% were seen once. Concerning this clonotype itself: Its antigen is unknown.

Study-level results: Clones shrinking from day 15 to 85 showed even CD4/CD8 mixes; later expanders tilted CD4+. CD4+ contracting clones were found mainly in CM and EM, and CD8+ ones in EMRA. The study detected some responding clones in pre-infection memory, suggesting cross-reactive memory joined.

The V call is TRBV20-1, the J call TRBJ2-5, with 7 nucleotides matching TRBD1. The clonotype originates from an adult woman who had mild COVID-19 (a few samples of this study predate the infection). Cell type and time point are not known. Sequencing was done on a sample of PBMCs or a T cell subset sorted from them (not recorded which). The CDR3, as DNA: TGCAGTGCTAGAGCTAGACATTTCGACAGGGCCCCCAAAGAGACCCAGTACTTC. Amino acid sequence: CSARARHFDRAPKETQYF.